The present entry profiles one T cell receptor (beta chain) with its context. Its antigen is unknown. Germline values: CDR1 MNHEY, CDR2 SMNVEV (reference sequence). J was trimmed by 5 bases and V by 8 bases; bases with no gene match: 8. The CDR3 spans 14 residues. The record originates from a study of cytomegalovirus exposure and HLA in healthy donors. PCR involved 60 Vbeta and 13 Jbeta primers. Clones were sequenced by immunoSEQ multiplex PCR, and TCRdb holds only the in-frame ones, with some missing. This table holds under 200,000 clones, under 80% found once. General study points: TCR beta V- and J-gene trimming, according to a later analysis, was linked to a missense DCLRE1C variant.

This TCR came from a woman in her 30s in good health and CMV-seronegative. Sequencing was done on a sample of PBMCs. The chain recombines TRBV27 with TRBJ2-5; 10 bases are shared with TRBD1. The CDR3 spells CASGGQGTWETQYF. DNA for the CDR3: TGTGCCAGCGGGGGACAGGGGACATGGGAGACCCAGTACTTC.